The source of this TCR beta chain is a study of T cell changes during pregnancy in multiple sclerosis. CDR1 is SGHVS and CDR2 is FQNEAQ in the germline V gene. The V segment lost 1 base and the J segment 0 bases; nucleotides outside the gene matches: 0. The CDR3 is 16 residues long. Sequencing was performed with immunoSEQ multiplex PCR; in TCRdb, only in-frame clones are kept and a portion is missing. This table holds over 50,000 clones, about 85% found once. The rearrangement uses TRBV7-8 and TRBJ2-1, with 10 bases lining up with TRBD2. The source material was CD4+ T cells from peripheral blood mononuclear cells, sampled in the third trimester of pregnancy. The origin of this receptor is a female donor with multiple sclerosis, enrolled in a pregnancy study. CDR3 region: CASSLERGGSYNEQFF. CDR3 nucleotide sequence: TGTGCCAGCAGCTTAGAGCGGGGGGGCTCCTACAATGAGCAGTTCTTC.